The clone carrying this T cell receptor beta chain was seen a handful of times. Its antigen remains unidentified. The sample comes from a study of naive and memory T cell subsets. General study findings and limits: In CD4 and CD8 cells, diversity dropped from naive through EMRA. TCR counts from RNA may reflect activation-linked expression changes.

Both TRBC1 and TRBC2 were covered by a beta constant-region primer of two equimolar oligonucleotides. A 12-nucleotide UMI and the SP2 primer were added to the cDNA 3' end by oligonucleotide ligation. Each CDR3 protein gets one entry after TCRdb re-called the UMI-ligation and nested PCR reads with MiXCR. The data hold roughly 91,000 distinct CDR3 sequences, with under 15% observed a single time. CMV status came from CD4+ IFNgamma after overnight CMV lysate stimulation. The CDR3 loop spans 14 amino acids. Trimming took 1 base from V and 2 from J, leaving 8 bases between them. This sequence joins TRBV12-3 or TRBV12-4 and TRBJ2-5; D is ambiguous. Sequencing was carried out using central memory CD4+ T cells from blood. The receptor was derived from a human donor in good health. In DNA form, the CDR3 reads TGTGCCAGCAGTTTAGGCGTTAGGCAAGAGACCCAGTACTTC. The encoded protein is CASSLGVRQETQYF.